The source of this T cell receptor (beta chain) is a study of T cells in localized non-small cell lung cancer. The study's findings and limits: Investigators sequenced only a single tumor region, leaving heterogeneity possible.

The protocol was immunoSEQ multiplex PCR, while the TCRdb copy is restricted to in-frame clones and leaves out a portion. The profile shows 52,000 or so clones, around four fifths of them singletons. Deletions cut 4 bases from V and 0 bases from J, with 13 bases between. Looked up from germline, CDR1 is SGDLS and CDR2 is YYNGEE. This CDR3 comprises 15 residues. Comments on this clone: Its antigen is not known.

Sequencing used peripheral blood mononuclear cells, obtained before any cancer treatment. The chain couples TRBV9 to TRBJ2-5, with D possibly being TRBD2 (6 bases). The TCR sequence derives from a man aged 35-69 years with stage III lung adenocarcinoma. The CDR3, as DNA: TGTGCCAGCAGCCTCTCGGGGGTGTACCAAGAGACCCAGTACTTC. Residues: CASSLSGVYQETQYF.